This TCR beta chain was identified in a study of patients and donors after allogeneic stem cell transplantation. Using its own MiXCR run on the RT-PCR reads, TCRdb lists one record per CDR3 protein. The sample holds approximately 150,000 distinct CDR3 sequences, about a third seen once. This clonotype was picked up a small number of times. V shed 3 bases, J shed 4 bases, and the junction held 6 bases outside the gene matches. The CDR3 consists of 14 residues. Germline CDR1 reads DFQATT; CDR2 reads SNEGSKA (reference sequence). The chain uses TRBV20-1 and TRBJ2-5; 9 bases are shared with TRBD2. This clonotype was sampled from a human donor who was either an allogeneic HSCT recipient or a stem cell or donor lymphocyte infusion donor (not recorded which). It is not recorded whose cells these are; they may come from a transplant donor. The sequencing sample was made of blood, either unsorted or a sorted T cell fraction (not recorded which). CDR3: CSASISLAGETQYF. CDR3 DNA sequence: TGCAGTGCTAGTATTTCACTAGCGGGAGAGACCCAGTACTTC.